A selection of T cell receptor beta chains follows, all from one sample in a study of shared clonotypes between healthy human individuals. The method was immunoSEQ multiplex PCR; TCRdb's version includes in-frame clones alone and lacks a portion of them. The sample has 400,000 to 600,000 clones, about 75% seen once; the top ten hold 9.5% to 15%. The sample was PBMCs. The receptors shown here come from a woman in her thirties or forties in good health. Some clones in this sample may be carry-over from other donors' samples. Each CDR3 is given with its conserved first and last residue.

CASSSLAGVQETQYF TRBV11-1
CAWARGPPEAFF TRBV30
CASGAGGWDTEAFF TRBV5-1
CASSGRAEGEQYF TRBV9
CASSLGASGATGELFF TRBV5-4
CASSYSDPGLRNTQYF TRBV6-5
CASSPGQSVYGYTF TRBV2
CASRRELQETQYF TRBV2
CASSQEQISYEQYF TRBV4-2
CASSLRGLAGLDEQFF TRBV7-3
CASSESTSVPGNSPLHF TRBV6-1
CASSLGGEQFRGYTF TRBV7-9
CASSLVPGSGANVLTF TRBV7-3
CASSPGHRDTEAFF TRBV6-5
CASSLEGLGNTGELFF TRBV5-1
CASSFVGAEGEQYF TRBV5-1
CASSFEAGETQYF TRBV28
CASRLDAQPQHF TRBV6-1
CASSVSPTNTEAFF TRBV9
CASSLAQGAREAFF TRBV7-2
CATSRGQGSYEQYF TRBV15
CASSRTSQDTDTQYF TRBV10-1
CASSFGSGREYEQYF TRBV5-6
CASSYLRTQSYEQYF TRBV5-3
CASSQSIADTQYF TRBV4-3
CASTGTGVGEQYF TRBV6-5
CATSAGQGGYYGYTF TRBV15
CASTTNWGGGRELFF TRBV7-2
CASSLASGRVTYEQYF TRBV2
CASSVFSQRSSYNEQFF TRBV9
CASSMETGEWYYGYTF TRBV19
CASSLAGKGEAFF TRBV7-2
CASSTGQEAYEQYF TRBV19
CASSMGAGLNTGELFF TRBV10-1
CASSLRQNYGYTF TRBV6-1
CAISDRGEQYF TRBV10-3
CASSRGYNEQFF TRBV28
CASSSGLAASYEQYF TRBV28
CASSVGAQETQYF TRBV25-1
CAWISPGTSFEISSYGEQYF TRBV30
CASSFYPGEQYF TRBV5-4
CASSLRDRGQETQYF TRBV7-7
CASSFPPRSGEQFF TRBV28
CASSPPLITRGVF TRBV7-9
CASSLLRGYNEQFF TRBV5-5
CASTPTSGSTDTQYF TRBV28
CASSLGGDTEAFF TRBV11-3
CASSPRSGTSGIGTQYF TRBV7-2
CASSLVAGVDEQYF TRBV5-1
CASSRPPPGTHGYTF TRBV27